Listed below are T cell receptor beta chains from one sample, sequenced in a study of T cells in Graves' hyperthyroidism and ophthalmopathy. Each CDR3 protein gets one entry after TCRdb re-called the multiplex PCR reads with MiXCR. The sample lists around 580,000 distinct CDR3 sequences; about half were seen once. Sequences were obtained from peripheral blood or thyroid tissue (not recorded which). The receptors were sampled from a woman aged 18-29 years with Graves' hyperthyroidism. The CDR3 runs from the conserved cysteine through the conserved F or W. The order of the fields is clone size, V gene, J gene, D gene, CDR3 protein, CDR3 DNA. D genes are given only for firm matches. Not all rows give a size; the values are once, few, many and, for expanded clones, a class.

few	TRBV27	TRBJ2-7	TRBD2	CASSRSGSSSEQYF	TGTGCCAGCAGTCGGAGCGGGAGTTCCTCCGAGCAGTACTTC
many	TRBV5-8	TRBJ2-6	NA	CASSPGAGRTSGANVLTF	TGTGCCAGCTCCCCGGGGGCAGGACGGACCTCTGGGGCCAACGTCCTGACTTTC
many	TRBV20-1	TRBJ1-2	NA	CSTEDSHRAYGYTF	TGCAGTACAGAGGACAGTCACAGAGCATATGGCTACACCTTC
many	TRBV7-2	TRBJ2-2	TRBD2	CASSSITGLAGNTGELFF	TGTGCCAGCAGCTCGATTACGGGACTAGCGGGGAACACCGGGGAGCTGTTTTTT
few	TRBV15	TRBJ1-3	NA	CATSRDPGGGNTIYF	TGTGCCACCAGCAGAGATCCTGGTGGCGGAAACACCATATATTTT
NA	TRBV29-1	TRBJ1-5	TRBD1	CSATGGNNQPQHF	TGCAGCGCGACAGGGGGGAACAATCAGCCCCAGCATTTT
many	TRBV13	TRBJ1-4	NA	CASSSPLEGANEKLFF	TGTGCCAGCAGCTCCCCCTTGGAAGGGGCTAATGAAAAACTGTTTTTT
few	TRBV3-1	TRBJ1-2	NA	CASSREHINNYGYTF	TGTGCCAGCAGCCGCGAACATATAAACAACTATGGCTACACCTTC
many	TRBV20-1	TRBJ2-5	NA	CSASTTGRETQYF	TGCAGTGCAAGTACAACAGGGAGAGAGACCCAGTACTTC
many	TRBV20-1	TRBJ2-7	TRBD2	CSARAREVLVKEQYF	TGCAGTGCTAGAGCCCGGGAGGTCCTAGTGAAAGAGCAGTACTTC
few	TRBV6-2/TRBV6-3	TRBJ2-2	NA	CASTTRGGWTGELFF	TGTGCCAGCACTACGCGTGGTGGGTGGACCGGGGAGCTGTTTTTT
NA	TRBV12-3/TRBV12-4	TRBJ2-2	NA	CASSLYAVSSTGELFF	TGTGCCAGCAGTTTATATGCGGTATCGAGCACCGGGGAGCTGTTTTTT
NA	TRBV15	TRBJ1-1	TRBD1	CATSDRDRGNTEAFF	TGTGCCACCAGCGATCGGGACAGGGGGAACACTGAAGCTTTCTTT
NA	TRBV5-1	TRBJ2-7	NA	CASSLVGGVFCEQYF	TGCGCCAGCAGCTTGGTTGGGGGAGTGTTTTGCGAGCAGTACTTC
many	TRBV10-3	TRBJ2-5	NA	CAISETQRGQETQYF	TGTGCCATCAGTGAGACCCAAAGGGGCCAAGAGACCCAGTACTTC
many	TRBV29-1	TRBJ2-7	TRBD1	CSVEGQGVYEQYF	TGCAGCGTTGAAGGACAGGGGGTATACGAGCAGTACTTC
NA	TRBV12-3/TRBV12-4	TRBJ1-3	NA	CASHQGMEGNTIYF	TGTGCCAGCCACCAAGGGATGGAAGGAAACACCATATATTTT
NA	TRBV29-1	TRBJ2-7	TRBD2	CSVEGGRGLAGSYEQYF	TGCAGCGTTGAAGGAGGAAGAGGACTAGCGGGCTCCTACGAGCAGTACTTC
NA	TRBV7-9	TRBJ2-2	NA	CASSPGSFVSGELFF	TGTGCCAGCAGCCCCGGGAGTTTTGTTTCCGGGGAGCTGTTTTTT
many	TRBV4-2	TRBJ2-7	NA	CASSQITQGNEQYF	TGTGCCAGCAGCCAGATTACCCAAGGCAACGAGCAGTACTTC
few	TRBV4-1	TRBJ2-7	TRBD1	CASRGQGVGVGFEQYF	TGCGCCAGCAGGGGACAGGGGGTGGGAGTGGGGTTCGAGCAGTACTTC
few	TRBV2	TRBJ2-1	TRBD2	CASRGTSGRRNEQFF	TGTGCCAGCAGAGGGACTAGCGGGAGGCGGAATGAGCAGTTCTTC
NA	TRBV13	TRBJ1-1	NA	CASSYSMTAATNEAFF	TGTGCCAGCAGTTACTCGATGACAGCGGCAACTAATGAAGCTTTCTTT
many	TRBV12-3/TRBV12-4	TRBJ1-1	NA	CASSLVRQAAFF	TGTGCCAGCAGTTTAGTAAGACAGGCAGCTTTCTTT
NA	TRBV20-1	TRBJ1-6	NA	CSASELGGSNSPLHF	TGCAGTGCTAGCGAGCTGGGTGGGAGCAATTCACCCCTCCACTTT
many	TRBV29-1	TRBJ2-5	TRBD2	CSGGLAGSQETQYF	TGCAGCGGAGGACTAGCGGGATCCCAAGAGACCCAGTACTTC
few	TRBV7-9	TRBJ1-2	TRBD1	CASSRDGGTGAPYGYTF	TGTGCCAGCAGCCGAGACGGCGGGACAGGGGCTCCCTATGGCTACACCTTC
many	TRBV7-9	TRBJ1-1	NA	CASSLTSLRTEAFF	TGTGCCAGCAGCTTAACAAGTCTCCGTACTGAAGCTTTCTTT
many	TRBV9	TRBJ1-6	NA	CASKTGQDNSPLHF	TGTGCCAGCAAAACTGGCCAAGATAATTCACCCCTCCACTTT
many	TRBV5-1	TRBJ1-1	TRBD1	CASSLGAGTGGPEAFF	TGCGCCAGCAGCTTGGGGGCCGGGACAGGGGGGCCTGAAGCTTTCTTT
many	TRBV5-1	TRBJ1-3	NA	CASSLGTGYPTSGNTIYF	TGCGCCAGCAGCCTCGGCACCGGGTACCCAACCTCTGGAAACACCATATATTTT
NA	TRBV29-1	TRBJ1-2	NA	CSVVSGGGGYTF	TGCAGCGTTGTTTCCGGGGGGGGAGGCTACACCTTC
many	TRBV11-2	TRBJ1-4	NA	CASSSPLTTNEKLFF	TGTGCCAGCAGCTCCCCCCTCACAACTAATGAAAAACTGTTTTTT
many	TRBV27	TRBJ1-2	NA	CASSLSSGRYGYTF	TGTGCCAGCAGTTTAAGCTCGGGTCGCTATGGCTACACCTTC
many	TRBV6-5	TRBJ1-2	TRBD1	CASSSRTGGGYTF	TGTGCCAGCAGTTCCAGGACAGGGGGAGGCTACACCTTC
many	TRBV4-1	TRBJ1-3	NA	CASSQVGDGNTIYF	TGCGCCAGCAGCCAAGTAGGGGATGGAAACACCATATATTTT
few	TRBV29-1	TRBJ2-2	NA	CSALGELFF	TGCAGCGCCCTCGGGGAGCTGTTTTTT
NA	TRBV20-1	TRBJ1-5	NA	CSASSSTGSNQPQHF	TGCAGTGCCAGCAGCTCGACAGGAAGCAATCAGCCCCAGCATTTT
NA	TRBV20-1	TRBJ1-1	TRBD1	CSARDLAGGGYTEAFF	TGCAGTGCTAGAGATCTGGCAGGGGGTGGATACACTGAAGCTTTCTTT
many	TRBV20-1	TRBJ2-7	TRBD2	CSASPSGAYEQYF	TGCAGTGCCAGCCCTAGCGGAGCCTACGAGCAGTACTTC
once	TRBV20-1	TRBJ1-5	TRBD1	CSARQGAVSGQPQHF	TGCAGTGCTAGACAGGGGGCTGTTTCTGGTCAGCCCCAGCATTTT